This T cell receptor beta chain was obtained from a study of early T cells in non-severe SARS-CoV-2 infection. Study context: Chains from this unsorted whole-blood bulk RNA could not be paired. Notes on the study in general: Reliance on VDJdb matching favored anti-spike CD8 responses; private and CD4 specificities were missed.

CDR3 length: 15 amino acids. V lost 0 bases, J lost 2 bases, and 9 bases lay in between. Germline V gene lookup returns CDR1 MRHNA and CDR2 SNTAGT. This clonotype was counted many times. The target antigen is unknown. In the library, individual cDNA molecules carried attached unique molecular identifiers. TCRdb ran MiXCR on the 5' RACE reads and lists one entry per CDR3 protein. The sample carries about 66,000 distinct CDR3 sequences, around 13% recorded once. Sequencing input: whole blood. This chain uses TRBV6-4 with TRBJ2-3; the D is unclear. The TCR was taken from an adult who was a healthcare worker with PCR-confirmed SARS-CoV-2 infection or an uninfected control (not recorded which). CDR3 coding DNA: TGTGCCAGCAGTGACTCGGCAGGATCCACAGATACGCAGTATTTT. This codes for CASSDSAGSTDTQYF.